This T cell receptor (beta chain) was captured by sequencing in a study of cytomegalovirus exposure and HLA in healthy donors. In the PCR, 60 Vbeta and 13 Jbeta primers were used. Here immunoSEQ multiplex PCR was the method, and the copy in TCRdb shows in-frame clones only, minus some. Here the sample spans about 120,000 clones, roughly 80% being singletons. About this clone itself: Antigen specificity is unknown.

Study observations and caveats: In a later analysis, several top co-occurrence clusters appeared linked to parvovirus B19, influenza, CMV and Epstein-Barr virus. TCR beta sequences numbering under 20,000 were associated with HLA alleles at 0.05 false discovery rate in a later analysis. Later on, an analysis showed TCR association rates differing by HLA locus, with DRB1 the most and HLA-C the fewest.

At sampling all donors were nominally healthy, likely with unrecorded immune exposures. The receptor's source is a male donor in good health and CMV-seronegative. Specimen: PBMCs.

CDR3 DNA: TGTGCCAGCAGCTTATCCGGGACTAGCGGAAACATTCAGTACTTC. Translation gives CASSLSGTSGNIQYF. This sequence joins TRBV7-2 and TRBJ2-4; 11 bases fit TRBD2. Trimming cost V 2 bases and J 6 bases; bases outside gene matches: 3. Germline V gene lookup returns CDR1 SGHTA and CDR2 FQGNSA. This CDR3 region has 15 residues.